This TCR beta chain comes out of a study of Ad26.COV2.S vaccination and SARS-CoV-2 variants. Study in general: Intramuscular Ad26.COV2.S doses were given once or twice, 56 days apart. Regarding the study as a whole: Among vaccine recipients, spike-specific TCR breadth exceeded that of placebo recipients. Analyses that measured TCR breadth and depth may have underestimated total T cell responses.

This clone came up once. Antigen specificity is unknown. CDR3 length: 14 residues. CDR1 and CDR2 from the germline V gene are MNHEY and SVGAGI. The V gene lost 7 bases and the J gene lost 0 bases, with 13 bases spanning the gap. The data were produced by immunoSEQ multiplex PCR, yet TCRdb's version contains in-frame clones alone and is incomplete. The sample has 450,000 to 550,000 clones, 89% seen once; the top ten hold over 2.5%. Treatment noted: some 20 received Ad26.COV2.S at low or high dose, single or two shots; five or six received placebo; per-sample allocation not given. All samples were drawn on day 63, counting from the first vaccine or placebo injection. The donor was a Boston adult aged 18-55 years.

The sequences come from peripheral blood, collected in a trial of Ad26.COV2.S vaccine versus placebo. V gene TRBV6-5 combines with J gene TRBJ2-7, with D possibly TRBD1 on 6 matching bases. The source is a person aged 18 to 65 who received the Ad26.COV2.S COVID-19 vaccine or a placebo. The CDR3 here is CASTNQGGSYEQYV. For the CDR3, the DNA is TGTGCCAGCACCAACCAAGGGGGCTCCTACGAGCAGTACGTC.